A selection of T cell receptor beta chains follows, all from one sample in a study of cytomegalovirus exposure and HLA in healthy donors. Clones were read by immunoSEQ multiplex PCR, and TCRdb kept only the in-frame ones, dropping some. This table holds about 160,000 clones, roughly 80% found once. Specimen: PBMCs. The source is a male donor in good health and CMV-seropositive. The CDR3 runs from the conserved cysteine through the conserved F or W. A D gene is named only where the DNA matches it firmly. Clone size, where shown, is once, few, many, or a class for clones that have expanded.

cdr3_aa: CASSVESWQDTEAFF
cdr3_nt: TGTGCCAGCAGCGTAGAATCCTGGCAGGACACTGAAGCTTTCTTT
clone_size: once
j_call: TRBJ1-1
d_call: .
v_call: TRBV9

cdr3_aa: CASSESRGNGYTF
cdr3_nt: TGCGCCAGCAGTGAGTCGAGGGGGAATGGCTACACCTTC
clone_size: once
j_call: TRBJ1-2
d_call: .
v_call: TRBV10-2

cdr3_aa: CASSTKGGTGSYEQYF
cdr3_nt: TGCGCCAGCAGCACGAAGGGGGGGACAGGGAGCTACGAGCAGTACTTC
clone_size: .
j_call: TRBJ2-7
d_call: TRBD1
v_call: TRBV5-1

cdr3_aa: CASSLTSGSFYNEQFF
cdr3_nt: TGTGCCAGCAGCCTTACTAGCGGGAGTTTCTACAATGAGCAGTTCTTC
clone_size: .
j_call: TRBJ2-1
d_call: TRBD2
v_call: TRBV5-4

cdr3_aa: CASSYSGLLIYEQYF
cdr3_nt: TGTGCCAGCAGTTACTCGGGACTCCTTATCTACGAGCAGTACTTC
clone_size: .
j_call: TRBJ2-7
d_call: .
v_call: TRBV6-5

cdr3_aa: CASRLYNEQFF
cdr3_nt: TGTGCCAGCAGACTGTACAATGAGCAGTTCTTC
clone_size: few
j_call: TRBJ2-1
d_call: .
v_call: TRBV5-6

cdr3_aa: CASSLTGTSFNEQFF
cdr3_nt: TGCGCCAGCAGCTTGACCGGGACTAGCTTTAATGAGCAGTTCTTC
clone_size: .
j_call: TRBJ2-1
d_call: TRBD2
v_call: TRBV5-1

cdr3_aa: CASTPHILRAPTEAFF
cdr3_nt: TGTGCCAGCACCCCACATATACTCAGGGCTCCCACTGAAGCTTTCTTT
clone_size: few
j_call: TRBJ1-1
d_call: .
v_call: TRBV25-1

cdr3_aa: CAISESVENEQFF
cdr3_nt: TGTGCCATCAGTGAGTCGGTAGAGAATGAGCAGTTCTTC
clone_size: .
j_call: TRBJ2-1
d_call: .
v_call: TRBV10-3

cdr3_aa: CASSSGLAGVVGTDTQYF
cdr3_nt: TGTGCCAGCAGTTCCGGACTAGCGGGAGTGGTAGGCACAGATACGCAGTATTTT
clone_size: few
j_call: TRBJ2-3
d_call: TRBD2
v_call: TRBV28

cdr3_aa: CASSIRAGGGYNEQFF
cdr3_nt: TGTGCCAGTAGTATCCGAGCGGGAGGAGGATACAATGAGCAGTTCTTC
clone_size: .
j_call: TRBJ2-1
d_call: TRBD2
v_call: TRBV19

cdr3_aa: CASSLKAYNSPLHF
cdr3_nt: TGTGCCAGCAGCTTAAAAGCTTATAATTCACCCCTCCACTTT
clone_size: .
j_call: TRBJ1-6
d_call: .
v_call: TRBV7-6

cdr3_aa: CASKGTGGNRWRLFF
cdr3_nt: TGTGCCAGCAAGGGGACAGGGGGGAATAGGTGGCGGCTGTTTTTT
clone_size: many
j_call: TRBJ1-4
d_call: TRBD1
v_call: TRBV6-5

cdr3_aa: CASKELAGGTYNEQFF
cdr3_nt: TGCGCCAGCAAAGAACTAGCGGGGGGGACCTACAATGAGCAGTTCTTC
clone_size: .
j_call: TRBJ2-1
d_call: TRBD2
v_call: TRBV5-1

cdr3_aa: CASSLDRGYTDTQYF
cdr3_nt: TGTGCCAGCAGCTTGGACAGGGGGTACACAGATACGCAGTATTTT
clone_size: .
j_call: TRBJ2-3
d_call: TRBD1
v_call: TRBV5-4

cdr3_aa: CASSLGGQGSLQVAEQYF
cdr3_nt: TGTGCCAGCAGCTTAGGAGGACAGGGCTCGCTCCAGGTAGCCGAGCAGTACTTC
clone_size: .
j_call: TRBJ2-7
d_call: TRBD1
v_call: TRBV7-9

cdr3_aa: CASSLDSGYGELFF
cdr3_nt: TGTGCCAGCAGCCTGGACAGTGGATACGGGGAGCTGTTTTTT
clone_size: .
j_call: TRBJ2-2
d_call: .
v_call: TRBV5-4

cdr3_aa: CSVALGAGETQYF
cdr3_nt: TGCAGCGTCGCCTTAGGGGCAGGGGAGACCCAGTACTTC
clone_size: once
j_call: TRBJ2-5
d_call: .
v_call: TRBV29-1

cdr3_aa: CASSLSMNTEAFF
cdr3_nt: TGTGCCAGCAGCCTGTCTATGAACACTGAAGCTTTCTTT
clone_size: .
j_call: TRBJ1-1
d_call: .
v_call: TRBV11-2

cdr3_aa: CASRTDRGGGYTF
cdr3_nt: TGTGCCAGCAGAACAGACAGGGGTGGAGGCTACACCTTC
clone_size: .
j_call: TRBJ1-2
d_call: TRBD1
v_call: TRBV25-1

cdr3_aa: CASNSVGSYEQYF
cdr3_nt: TGTGCCAGCAATAGTGTCGGCTCCTACGAGCAGTACTTC
clone_size: .
j_call: TRBJ2-7
d_call: .
v_call: TRBV2

cdr3_aa: CASWDRLGPTDTQYF
cdr3_nt: TGTGCCAGCTGGGATCGACTAGGACCCACAGATACGCAGTATTTT
clone_size: .
j_call: TRBJ2-3
d_call: .
v_call: TRBV5-8

cdr3_aa: CASSPTSAYEQYF
cdr3_nt: TGTGCCAGCTCACCGACCAGCGCTTACGAGCAGTACTTC
clone_size: .
j_call: TRBJ2-7
d_call: .
v_call: TRBV18

cdr3_aa: CASSQDLTGFETDTQYF
cdr3_nt: TGTGCCAGCAGCCAAGATCTTACAGGGTTTGAGACAGATACGCAGTATTTT
clone_size: .
j_call: TRBJ2-3
d_call: .
v_call: TRBV14

cdr3_aa: CASSAGNGYTF
cdr3_nt: TGCGCCAGCAGCGCAGGGAACGGCTACACCTTC
clone_size: .
j_call: TRBJ1-2
d_call: .
v_call: TRBV5-1